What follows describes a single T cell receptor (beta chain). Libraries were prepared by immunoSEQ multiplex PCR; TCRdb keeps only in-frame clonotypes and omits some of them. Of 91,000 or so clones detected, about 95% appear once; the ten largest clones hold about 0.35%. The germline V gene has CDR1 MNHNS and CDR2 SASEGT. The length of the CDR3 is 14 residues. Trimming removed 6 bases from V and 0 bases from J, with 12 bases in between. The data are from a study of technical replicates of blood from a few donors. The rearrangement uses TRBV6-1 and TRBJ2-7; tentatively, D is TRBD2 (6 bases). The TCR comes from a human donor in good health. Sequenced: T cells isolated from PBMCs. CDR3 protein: CASRLDYSSYEQYF. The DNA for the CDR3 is TGTGCCAGCAGACTGGACTACAGCTCCTACGAGCAGTACTTC.